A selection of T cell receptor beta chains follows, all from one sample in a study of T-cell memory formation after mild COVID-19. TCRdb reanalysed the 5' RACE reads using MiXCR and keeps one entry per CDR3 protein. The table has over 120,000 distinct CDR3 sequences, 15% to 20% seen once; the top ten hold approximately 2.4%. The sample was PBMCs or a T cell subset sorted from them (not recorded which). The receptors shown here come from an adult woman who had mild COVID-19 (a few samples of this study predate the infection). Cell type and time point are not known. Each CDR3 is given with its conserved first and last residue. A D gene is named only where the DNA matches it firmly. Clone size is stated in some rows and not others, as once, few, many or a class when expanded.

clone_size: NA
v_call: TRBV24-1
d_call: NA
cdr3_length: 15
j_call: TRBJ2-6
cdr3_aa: CATSAGGSGANVLTF
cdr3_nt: TGTGCCACCAGTGCTGGGGGCTCTGGGGCCAACGTCCTGACTTTC

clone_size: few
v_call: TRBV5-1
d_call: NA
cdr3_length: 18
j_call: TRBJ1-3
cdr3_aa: CASSRKEITGDSGNTIYF
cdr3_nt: TGCGCCAGCAGCCGAAAAGAAATAACAGGAGACTCTGGAAACACCATATATTTT

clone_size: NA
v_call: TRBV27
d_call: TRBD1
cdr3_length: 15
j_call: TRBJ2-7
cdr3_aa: CASRREDRGLHEQYF
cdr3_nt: TGTGCCAGCAGAAGGGAGGACAGGGGGCTGCACGAGCAGTACTTC

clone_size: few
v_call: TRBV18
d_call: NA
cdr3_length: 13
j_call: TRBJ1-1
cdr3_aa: CASSPSKGTEAFF
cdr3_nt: TGTGCCAGCTCACCAAGTAAGGGCACTGAAGCTTTCTTT

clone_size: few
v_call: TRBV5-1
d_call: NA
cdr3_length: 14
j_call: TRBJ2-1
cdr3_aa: CASSIRGPSNEQFF
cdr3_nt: TGCGCCAGCTCCATCAGAGGGCCAAGCAATGAGCAGTTCTTC

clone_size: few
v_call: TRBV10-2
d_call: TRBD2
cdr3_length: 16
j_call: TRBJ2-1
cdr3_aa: CASSDPGLAGWGEQFF
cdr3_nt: TGCGCCAGCAGTGACCCGGGACTAGCGGGATGGGGTGAGCAGTTCTTC

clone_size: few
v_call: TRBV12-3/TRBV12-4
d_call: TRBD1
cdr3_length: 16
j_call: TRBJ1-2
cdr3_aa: CASSLYHMTGIDGYTF
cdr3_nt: TGTGCCAGCAGTTTATACCACATGACAGGGATCGATGGCTACACCTTC

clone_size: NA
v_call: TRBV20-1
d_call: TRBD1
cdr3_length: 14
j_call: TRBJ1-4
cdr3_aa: CSAETRTGYEKLFF
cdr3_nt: TGCAGTGCCGAAACCCGGACAGGGTACGAAAAACTGTTTTTT

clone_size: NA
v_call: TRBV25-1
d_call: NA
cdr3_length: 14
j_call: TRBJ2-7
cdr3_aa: CASSDLGQGFEQYF
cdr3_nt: TGTGCCAGCAGTGATCTAGGGCAGGGTTTCGAGCAGTACTTC

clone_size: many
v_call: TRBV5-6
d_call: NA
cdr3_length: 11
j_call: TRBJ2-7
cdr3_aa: CASSLAHEQYF
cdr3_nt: TGTGCCAGCAGCTTGGCGCACGAGCAGTACTTC

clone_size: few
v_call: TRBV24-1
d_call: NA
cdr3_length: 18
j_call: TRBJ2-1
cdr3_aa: CATSDRPLTQTGRNEQFF
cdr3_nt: TGTGCCACCAGTGATCGCCCCCTGACACAGACTGGACGGAATGAGCAGTTCTTC

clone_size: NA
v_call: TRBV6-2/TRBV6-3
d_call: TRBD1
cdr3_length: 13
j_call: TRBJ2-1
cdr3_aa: CATATGGSDEQFF
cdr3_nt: TGTGCCACCGCGACAGGGGGTAGTGATGAGCAGTTCTTC

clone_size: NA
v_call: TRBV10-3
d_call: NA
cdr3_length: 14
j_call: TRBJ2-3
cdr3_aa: CAISESTGPDTQYF
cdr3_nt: TGTGCCATCAGTGAGTCAACAGGCCCGGATACGCAGTATTTT

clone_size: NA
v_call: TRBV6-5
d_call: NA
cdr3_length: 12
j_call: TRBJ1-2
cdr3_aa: CASSYGSYGYTF
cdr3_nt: TGTGCCAGCAGTTACGGGAGCTATGGCTACACCTTC

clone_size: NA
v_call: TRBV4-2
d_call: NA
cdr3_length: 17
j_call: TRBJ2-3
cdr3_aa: CASSQERDTWQSDTQYF
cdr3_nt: TGTGCCAGCAGCCAAGAGAGGGACACCTGGCAATCAGATACGCAGTATTTT

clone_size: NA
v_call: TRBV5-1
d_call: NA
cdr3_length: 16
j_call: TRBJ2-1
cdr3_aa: CASSPPASSSYNEQFF
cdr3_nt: TGCGCCAGCAGCCCCCCGGCGTCTAGCTCCTACAATGAGCAGTTCTTC

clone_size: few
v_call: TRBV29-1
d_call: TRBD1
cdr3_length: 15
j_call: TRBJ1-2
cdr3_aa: CSVEGTDRGSYGYTF
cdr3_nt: TGCAGCGTTGAAGGGACCGACAGGGGATCCTATGGCTACACCTTC

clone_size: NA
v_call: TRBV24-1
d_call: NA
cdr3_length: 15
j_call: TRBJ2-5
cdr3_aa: CATSDPGTGKETQYF
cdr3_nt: TGTGCCACCAGTGACCCCGGGACGGGAAAAGAGACCCAGTACTTC

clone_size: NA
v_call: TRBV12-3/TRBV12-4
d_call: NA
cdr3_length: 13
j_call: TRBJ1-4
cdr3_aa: CASSHNSGVKLFF
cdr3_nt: TGTGCCAGCAGCCACAACAGCGGAGTAAAACTGTTTTTT

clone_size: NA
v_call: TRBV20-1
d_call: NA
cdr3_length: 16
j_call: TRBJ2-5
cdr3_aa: CSARPILAVYQETQYF
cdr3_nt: TGCAGTGCTAGACCTATACTAGCCGTGTACCAAGAGACCCAGTACTTC

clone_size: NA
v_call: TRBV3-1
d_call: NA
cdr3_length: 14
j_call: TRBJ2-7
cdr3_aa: CASSTRGLSYEQYF
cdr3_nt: TGTGCCAGCAGCACCCGGGGGCTCTCCTACGAGCAGTACTTC

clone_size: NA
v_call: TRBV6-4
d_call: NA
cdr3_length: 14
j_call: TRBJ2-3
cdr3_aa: CASSDSPSTDTQYF
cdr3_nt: TGTGCCAGCAGTGACTCGCCTAGCACAGATACGCAGTATTTT

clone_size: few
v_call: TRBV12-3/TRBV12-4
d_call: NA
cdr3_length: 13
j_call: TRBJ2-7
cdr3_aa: CASSSSDFYEQYF
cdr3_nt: TGTGCCAGCAGTTCTAGCGACTTCTACGAGCAGTACTTC

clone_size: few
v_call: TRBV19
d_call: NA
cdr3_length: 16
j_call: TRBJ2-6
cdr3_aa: CASSIGRVPGANVLTF
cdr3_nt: TGTGCCAGTAGTATTGGTAGGGTGCCCGGGGCCAACGTCCTGACTTTC